Following are 28 T cell receptor beta chains from one sample sequenced in a study of STAT5B mutations in CD4+ large granular lymphocyte leukemia. Measured with immunoSEQ multiplex PCR; TCRdb has only the in-frame clones, and not every one. This sample carries around 33,000 clones, roughly three quarters of them seen once, and the ten largest clones take about 2.5%. Material: CD4+ T cells from blood buffy coats. These receptors were collected from a human donor in good health.

In this sample, this clone turned up a few times. This chain links TRBV27 with TRBJ1-6, with 7 bases that match TRBD1. CDR3 size: 18 residues. CDR1 and CDR2 (germline): MNHEY, SMNVEV (reference sequence). With V trimmed by 2 bases and J by 6 bases, 13 bases remained unmatched. In DNA, the CDR3 is TGTGCCAGCAGTTTAAGGGTCAGGGGGTCTTCGACTAATTCACCCCTCCACTTT. It yields the protein CASSLRVRGSSTNSPLHF.

The CDR3 spells CASSPGAGGDYEQYF. In DNA form, the CDR3 reads TGTGCCAGCAGTCCAGGAGCGGGGGGAGACTACGAGCAGTACTTC. The chain has TRBV5-4 and TRBJ2-7, with 9 bases fitting TRBD2. The CDR3 consists of 15 residues. CDR1 is SGHNT, CDR2 YYREEE, per germline (reference sequence). V was clipped by 5 bases and J by 3 bases; unmatched bases: 9.

This clone was detected only once. The chain carries TRBV7-9 and TRBJ2-1; 7 nucleotides agree with TRBD1. CDR1 is SEHNR and CDR2 is FQNEAQ in the germline V gene (reference sequence). The CDR3 runs 15 residues. After removal of 6 bases from V and 5 bases from J, the junction contained 10 bases not matched to a gene. This chain's CDR3 is CASRRGRGLDNEQFF. CDR3 bases: TGTGCCAGCAGGAGGGGGCGCGGGCTGGACAATGAGCAGTTCTTC.

The V call is TRBV19, the J call TRBJ1-5; 7 positions agree with TRBD1. The CDR3 sequence is 13 residues long. The germline CDR1 and CDR2 sequences are LNHDA and SQIVND (reference sequence). V was pared by 10 bases and J by 2 bases, with 5 bases of the junction left unmatched. As DNA, the CDR3 is TGTGCCACTTCCGGGACAGGCAATCAGCCCCAGCATTTT. It is translated as CATSGTGNQPQHF.

Here the CDR3 reads CASHTGANTDTQYF. CDR3 bases: TGTGCCAGCCATACGGGAGCTAACACAGATACGCAGTATTTT. V gene TRBV5-5 combines with J gene TRBJ2-3; a weak D match, TRBD2 (6 bases). The length of the CDR3 is 14 residues. The germline V gene has CDR1 SGHKS and CDR2 YYEKEE (reference sequence). Trimming removed 7 bases at V and 2 bases at J, with 14 bases between.

This rearrangement joins TRBV5-1 to TRBJ2-7, with D possibly matching TRBD1 (5 bases). Germline V gene lookup returns CDR1 SGHRS and CDR2 YFSETQ. The CDR3 spans 14 residues. V was trimmed by 4 bases and J by 3 bases, leaving 14 bases between them. The CDR3 spells CASSTQGPRYEQYF. CDR3 nucleotide sequence: TGCGCCAGCAGCACTCAGGGCCCCCGCTACGAGCAGTACTTC.

This chain connects TRBV5-5 to TRBJ1-2, with 7 bases fitting TRBD1. The CDR3 sequence is 13 residues long. Losses at the gene ends were 2 bases for V and 7 bases for J; bases not matched to a gene: 5. Germline assignment: CDR1 SGHKS and CDR2 YYEKEE (reference sequence). The CDR3 nucleotides are TGTGCCAGCAGCTTTACAGGGGATCGTGGCTACACCTTC. Its translation is CASSFTGDRGYTF.

This sequence joins TRBV19 and TRBJ1-6; 7 nucleotides match TRBD1. The CDR3 extends over 14 amino acids. Germline values: CDR1 LNHDA, CDR2 SQIVND (reference sequence). Trimming at V came to 10 bases and at J to 4 bases, leaving 7 bases not matched to a gene. CDR3 region: CATHPTGYNSPLHF. The CDR3 DNA reads as TGTGCCACGCATCCGACAGGGTATAATTCACCCCTCCACTTT.

The chain combines TRBV30 with TRBJ1-2, with unresolved D. V lost 7 bases, J lost 0 bases, and 12 bases lay in between. The CDR3 runs 13 residues. Germline CDR1 is GTSNPN and CDR2 is SVGIG (reference sequence). CDR3 in amino acids: CASSDLANYGYTF. The CDR3 coding sequence is TGTGCCTCCTCGGATCTAGCTAACTATGGCTACACCTTC.

The V call is TRBV30, the J call TRBJ1-2, with D uncertain. The CDR3 is 11 residues long. V was cut by 1 base and J by 3 bases, with 3 bases left in between. The V gene's germline CDR1 is GTSNPN and CDR2 SVGIG (reference sequence). The CDR3 coding sequence is TGTGCCTGGAGTGCTCACTATGGCTACACCTTC. Translated, it gives CAWSAHYGYTF.

Here the CDR3 reads CASSNYQGANQPQHF. The CDR3 DNA reads TGTGCCAGCAGTAACTATCAGGGGGCGAATCAGCCCCAGCATTTT. The chain joins TRBV6-1 to TRBJ1-5; 8 bases agree with TRBD1. In germline, CDR1 is MNHNS, CDR2 SASEGT. The ends lost 5 bases at V and 4 bases at J; junction bases unmatched: 7. This CDR3 is built from 15 residues.

CDR3: CSADRGYEQYF. CDR3 DNA: TGCAGTGCTGATAGGGGATATGAGCAGTACTTC. The genes are TRBV20-1 and TRBJ2-7, with D possibly TRBD1 on 5 matching bases. The germline V and J ends were trimmed by 5 bases and 7 bases, with 12 bases remaining between them. Germline values: CDR1 DFQATT, CDR2 SNEGSKA (reference sequence). The CDR3 loop spans 11 amino acids.

The table lists this clone with a few counts. The rearrangement uses TRBV18 and TRBJ1-1; D is unclear. V was shortened by 2 bases and J by 11 bases, with 15 bases between the two germline ends. This CDR3 has 13 amino acids. From germline, CDR1 is KGHSH and CDR2 LQKENI. The CDR3 DNA is TGTGCCAGCTCACCAGAGGGTTTGACTTGGGCTTTCTTT. Protein: CASSPEGLTWAFF.

This chain links TRBV18 with TRBJ2-7; D gene uncertain. CDR1 is KGHSH and CDR2 is LQKENI in the germline V gene. The CDR3 contains 13 residues. Deletions cut 4 bases from V and 0 bases from J, with 7 bases between. The CDR3 spells CASSLIRSYEQYF. CDR3 coding DNA: TGTGCCAGCTCACTGATTCGCTCCTACGAGCAGTACTTC.

This chain links TRBV18 with TRBJ1-2; perhaps TRBD1 as D (6 bases). The CDR3 is 14 residues long. Per the germline V gene, CDR1 is KGHSH and CDR2 is LQKENI. The V and J ends lost 3 bases and 5 bases respectively, with 13 bases between them. CDR3 protein: CASSPQDSFYGYTF. The CDR3 bases are TGTGCCAGCTCACCTCAGGACAGCTTTTATGGCTACACCTTC.

J is TRBJ1-2 and V is TRBV6-1, with 7 bases matching TRBD1. Unmatched junction bases numbered 12, after V lost 10 bases and J lost 1 base. The length of the CDR3 is 15 residues. Germline assignment: CDR1 MNHNS and CDR2 SASEGT. CDR3: CATGQALKLNYGYTF. The CDR3 nucleotides read TGTGCCACCGGACAGGCACTTAAGCTTAACTATGGCTACACCTTC.

This clone was counted a few times. The chain has TRBV30 and TRBJ1-4; possible D gene TRBD1, 5 bases. Trimming stripped 5 bases from V and 5 bases from J, with 12 bases between. The CDR3 length is 13 residues. Germline V lookup: CDR1 GTSNPN, CDR2 SVGIG (reference sequence). CDR3 region: CAWGQGPNEKLFF. DNA of the CDR3: TGTGCCTGGGGGCAGGGACCCAATGAAAAACTGTTTTTT.

This chain links TRBV30 with TRBJ1-6, with 7 bases identical to TRBD1. With V trimmed by 0 bases and J by 7 bases, 6 bases remained unmatched. The CDR3 contains 15 residues. Germline assignment: CDR1 GTSNPN and CDR2 SVGIG (reference sequence). CDR3 sequence: CAWSVGRGRNSPLHF. The CDR3 DNA is TGTGCCTGGAGTGTAGGCAGGGGGAGGAATTCACCCCTCCACTTT.

The gene calls are TRBV2 and TRBJ1-5, with 8 bases lining up with TRBD1. The CDR3 sequence is 15 residues long. Trimming cost V 3 bases and J 7 bases; bases outside gene matches: 8. Germline V gene lookup returns CDR1 SNHLY and CDR2 FYNNEI. DNA for the CDR3: TGTGCCAGCAGTGAGCAGACAGGGGTCAAACAGCCCCAGCATTTT. It codes for CASSEQTGVKQPQHF. Using reference TRBV2 and TRBJ1-5 for the parts outside the CDR3, the full variable domain is EPEVTQTPSHQVTQMGQEVILRCVPISNHLYFYWYRQILGQKVEFLVSFYNNEISEKSEIFDDQFSVERPDGSNFTLKIRSTKLEDSAMYFCASSEQTGVKQPQHFGDGTRLSIL.

V and J are TRBV9 and TRBJ2-7; unclear D gene. The V end was cut by 0 bases, the J end by 6 bases, with 13 bases between. Looked up from germline, CDR1 is SGDLS and CDR2 is YYNGEE. This CDR3 contains 14 residues. DNA of the CDR3: TGTGCCAGCAGCGTAGCCCCGGGCTTAGCCGAGCAGTACTTC. This codes for CASSVAPGLAEQYF.

The V call is TRBV29-1, the J call TRBJ1-3, with 9 positions matching TRBD1. This CDR3 has 14 amino acids. Germline-derived CDR1 and CDR2 are SQVTM and ANQGSEA. The V and J ends lost 4 bases and 4 bases, in that order; junction bases with no gene match: 5. This CDR3 reads CSVGHRGRGNTIYF. CDR3 nucleotides: TGCAGCGTTGGTCACAGGGGGCGCGGAAACACCATATATTTT.

The V and J genes are TRBV30 and TRBJ1-5, with D unclear. V was clipped by 1 base and J by 7 bases, with 8 bases between them. There are 12 residues in the CDR3. Germline V CDR1 and CDR2: GTSNPN, SVGIG (reference sequence). DNA of the CDR3: TGTGCCTGGAGTGGAGTATCACAGCCCCAGCATTTT. Protein sequence: CAWSGVSQPQHF.

V is TRBV6-6 and J is TRBJ1-2, with D possibly being TRBD1 (5 bases). The germline V and J ends were trimmed by 4 bases and 2 bases, with 11 bases remaining between them. The CDR3 extends over 14 amino acids. CDR1 and CDR2 (germline): MNHNY, SVGAGI (reference sequence). The CDR3 reads CASSSWGSNYGYTF. The CDR3 DNA sequence: TGTGCCAGCAGTTCTTGGGGCAGCAACTATGGCTACACCTTC.

The rearrangement links TRBV10-3 to TRBJ2-6, with D possibly TRBD2 on 5 matching bases. The CDR3 consists of 17 residues. The V and J ends lost 2 bases and 0 bases respectively, with 11 bases between them. CDR1 is ENHRY and CDR2 is SYGVKD in the germline V gene. CDR3 nucleotide sequence: TGTGCCATCAGTGAGAGTGGAGGAGACTCTGGGGCCAACGTCCTGACTTTC. Its translation: CAISESGGDSGANVLTF.

This clone is a singleton in its sample. The gene calls are TRBV19 and TRBJ2-1; a weak D match, TRBD2 (6 bases). Germline loops: CDR1 LNHDA, CDR2 SQIVND (reference sequence). V shed 6 bases and J shed 13 bases, with 16 bases lying between them. The CDR3 runs to 12 residues. The CDR3 DNA reads TGTGCCAGTAGCCCGGAGGGGACTTATCAGTTCTTC. It codes for CASSPEGTYQFF.

This chain joins TRBV19 and TRBJ2-1; 15 bases map to TRBD2. The CDR3 is made up of 17 amino acids. Germline V gene sequence: CDR1 LNHDA, CDR2 SQIVND (reference sequence). Trimming took 2 bases from V and 9 from J; bases not matched to a gene: 8. The CDR3 region is CASSIKGLAGGLFEQFF. The CDR3 DNA sequence: TGTGCCAGTAGTATAAAGGGACTAGCGGGGGGCCTCTTTGAGCAGTTCTTC. Together with reference TRBV19 and TRBJ2-1, the CDR3 gives the full variable domain: DGGITQSPKYLFRKEGQNVTLSCEQNLNHDAMYWYRQDPGQGLRLIYYSQIVNDFQKGDIAEGYSVSREKKESFPLTVTSAQKNPTAFYLCASSIKGLAGGLFEQFFGPGTRLTVL.

V usage is TRBV6-4 and J usage is TRBJ2-1, with D possibly being TRBD1 or TRBD2 (5 bases each). V lost 6 bases and J 9 bases, leaving 15 bases between the germline ends. The germline V gene encodes CDR1 MRHNA and CDR2 SNTAGT. This CDR3 is 13 amino acids long. CDR3 DNA: TGTGCCAGCAGGGTAGGGGCCGGAGGTGAGCAGTTCTTC. Residues: CASRVGAGGEQFF.

The chain has TRBV10-1 and TRBJ1-1, with a possible D match to TRBD1 (5 bases). Trimming took 4 bases from V and 2 from J, leaving 11 bases between them. The germline V gene has CDR1 WNHNN and CDR2 SYGVQD (reference sequence). This CDR3 contains 14 residues. In DNA, the CDR3 is TGCGCCAGCAGTGGGGGGAAAAGAAACACTGAAGCTTTCTTT. Protein product: CASSGGKRNTEAFF.